In its sample, the clone carrying this TCR beta chain was seen a few times. Germline CDR1 reads SGHNT; CDR2 reads YYREEE (reference sequence). The CDR3 covers 16 residues. V shed 4 bases and J 4 bases; nucleotides not matched to a gene: 9. This record belongs to a study of OX40 agonist ivuxolimab in advanced cancers. The assay was immunoSEQ multiplex PCR, and TCRdb's table has in-frame clones only and misses some. The table shows roughly 32,000 clones, with roughly 90% occurring only once. The receptor's source is an adult with an advanced solid tumor such as melanoma, head and neck, liver or kidney cancer. This sample comprised CD4+ or CD8+ T cells sorted from blood, obtained in a trial of the OX40 agonist ivuxolimab. The V gene is TRBV5-4, the J gene TRBJ2-3; TRBD2 agrees at 10 bases. CDR3 DNA sequence: TGTGCCAGCAGCAGTGGTTTAGCGGGGGGATCAGATACGCAGTATTTT. Its protein is CASSSGLAGGSDTQYF.